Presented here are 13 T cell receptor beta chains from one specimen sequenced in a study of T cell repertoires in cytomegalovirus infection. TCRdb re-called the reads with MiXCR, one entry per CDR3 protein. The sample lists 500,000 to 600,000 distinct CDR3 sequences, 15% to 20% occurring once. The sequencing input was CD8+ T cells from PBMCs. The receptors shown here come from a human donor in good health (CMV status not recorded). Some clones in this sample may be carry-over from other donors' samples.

In DNA, the CDR3 is TGCAGTGCTAGTGTCCCCACCGGCAACTATGGCTACACCTTC. It is translated as CSASVPTGNYGYTF. The chain is built from TRBV20-1 and TRBJ1-2; D is unresolved. Trimming left V 3 bases short and J 2 bases short, with 13 bases between. CDR3 size: 14 residues. In germline, CDR1 is DFQATT, CDR2 SNEGSKA (reference sequence).

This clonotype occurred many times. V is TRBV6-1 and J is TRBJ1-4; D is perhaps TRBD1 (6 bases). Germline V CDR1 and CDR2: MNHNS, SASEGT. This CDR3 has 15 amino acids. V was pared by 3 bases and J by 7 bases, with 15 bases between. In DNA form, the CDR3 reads TGTGCCAGCAGTGATGGCCCAGGGGAGGGTGAAAAACTGTTTTTT. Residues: CASSDGPGEGEKLFF.

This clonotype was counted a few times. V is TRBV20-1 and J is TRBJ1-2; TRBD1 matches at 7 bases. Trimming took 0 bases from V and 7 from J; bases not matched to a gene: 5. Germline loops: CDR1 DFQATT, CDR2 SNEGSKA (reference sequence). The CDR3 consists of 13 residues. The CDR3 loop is CSAREGDSPGYTF. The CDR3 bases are TGCAGTGCTAGAGAGGGGGACAGCCCTGGCTACACCTTC.

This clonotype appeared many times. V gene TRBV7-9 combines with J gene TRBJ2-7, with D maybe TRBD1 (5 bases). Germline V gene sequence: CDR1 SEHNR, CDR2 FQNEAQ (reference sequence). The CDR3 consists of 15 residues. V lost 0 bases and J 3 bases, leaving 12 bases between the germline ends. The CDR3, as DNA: TGTGCCAGCAGCTTAGCTGATGGAAGGGGCTACGAGCAGTACTTC. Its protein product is CASSLADGRGYEQYF.

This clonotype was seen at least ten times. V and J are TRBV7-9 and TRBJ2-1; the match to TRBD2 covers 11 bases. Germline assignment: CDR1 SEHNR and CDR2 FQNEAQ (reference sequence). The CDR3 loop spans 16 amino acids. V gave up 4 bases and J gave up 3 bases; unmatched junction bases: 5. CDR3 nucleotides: TGTGCCAGCAGCTCACCGGGACTAGCGGTCTACAATGAGCAGTTCTTC. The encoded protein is CASSSPGLAVYNEQFF.

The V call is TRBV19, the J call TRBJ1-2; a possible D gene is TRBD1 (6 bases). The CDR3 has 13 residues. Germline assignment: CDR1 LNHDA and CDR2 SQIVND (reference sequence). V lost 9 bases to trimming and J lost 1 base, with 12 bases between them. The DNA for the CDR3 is TGTGCCAGGCGGACAGACCTTAACTATGGCTACACCTTC. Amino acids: CARRTDLNYGYTF.

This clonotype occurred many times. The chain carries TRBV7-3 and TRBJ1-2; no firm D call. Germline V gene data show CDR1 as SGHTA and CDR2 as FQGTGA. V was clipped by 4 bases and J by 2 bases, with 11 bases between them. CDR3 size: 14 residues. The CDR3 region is CASSSDGRNYGYTF. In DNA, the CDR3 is TGTGCCAGCAGCTCGGACGGAAGAAACTATGGCTACACCTTC.

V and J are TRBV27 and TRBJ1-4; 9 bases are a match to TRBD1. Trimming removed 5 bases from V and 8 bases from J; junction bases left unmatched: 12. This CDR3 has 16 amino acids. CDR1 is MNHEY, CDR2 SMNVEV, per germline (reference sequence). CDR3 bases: TGTGCCAGCAGTCTAATACAGGGGGCGAGGGGGGAAAAACTGTTTTTT. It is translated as CASSLIQGARGEKLFF. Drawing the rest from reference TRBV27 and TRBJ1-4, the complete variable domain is EAQVTQNPRYLITVTGKKLTVTCSQNMNHEYMSWYRQDPGLGLRQIYYSMNVEVTDKGDVPEGYKVSRKEKRNFPLILESPSPNQTSLYFCASSLIQGARGEKLFFGSGTQLSVL.

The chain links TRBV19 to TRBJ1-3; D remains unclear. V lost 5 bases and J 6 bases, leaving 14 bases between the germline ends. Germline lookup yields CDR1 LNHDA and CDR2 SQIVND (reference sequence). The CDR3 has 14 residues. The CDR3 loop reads CASSGESWENTIYF. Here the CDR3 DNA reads TGTGCCAGTAGTGGAGAGAGTTGGGAAAACACCATATATTTT.

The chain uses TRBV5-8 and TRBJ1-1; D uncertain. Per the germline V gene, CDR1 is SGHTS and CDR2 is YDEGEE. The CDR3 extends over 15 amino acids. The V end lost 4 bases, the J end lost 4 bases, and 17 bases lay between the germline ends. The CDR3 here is CASSAGLIQGTEAFF. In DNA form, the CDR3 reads TGTGCCAGCAGCGCGGGCCTAATCCAAGGCACTGAAGCTTTCTTT.

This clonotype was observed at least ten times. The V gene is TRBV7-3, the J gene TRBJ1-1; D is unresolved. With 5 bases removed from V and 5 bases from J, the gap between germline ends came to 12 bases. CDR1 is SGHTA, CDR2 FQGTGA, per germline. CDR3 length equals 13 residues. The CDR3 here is CASSARPVTEAFF. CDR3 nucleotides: TGTGCCAGCAGCGCCAGGCCCGTGACTGAAGCTTTCTTT.

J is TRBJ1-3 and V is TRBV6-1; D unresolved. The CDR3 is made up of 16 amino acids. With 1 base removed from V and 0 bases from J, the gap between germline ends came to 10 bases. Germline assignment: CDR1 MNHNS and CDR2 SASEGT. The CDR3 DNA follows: TGTGCCAGCAGTGAAGGGAGACTGCTCTCTGGAAACACCATATATTTT. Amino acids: CASSEGRLLSGNTIYF.

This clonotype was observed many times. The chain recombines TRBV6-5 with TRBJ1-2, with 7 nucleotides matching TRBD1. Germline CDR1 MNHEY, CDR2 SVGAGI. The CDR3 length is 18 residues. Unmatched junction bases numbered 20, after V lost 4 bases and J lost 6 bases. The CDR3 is CASSSLIGQERSLDGYTF. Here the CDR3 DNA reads TGTGCCAGCAGTTCCCTAATCGGACAGGAGAGGAGTTTGGATGGCTACACCTTC.